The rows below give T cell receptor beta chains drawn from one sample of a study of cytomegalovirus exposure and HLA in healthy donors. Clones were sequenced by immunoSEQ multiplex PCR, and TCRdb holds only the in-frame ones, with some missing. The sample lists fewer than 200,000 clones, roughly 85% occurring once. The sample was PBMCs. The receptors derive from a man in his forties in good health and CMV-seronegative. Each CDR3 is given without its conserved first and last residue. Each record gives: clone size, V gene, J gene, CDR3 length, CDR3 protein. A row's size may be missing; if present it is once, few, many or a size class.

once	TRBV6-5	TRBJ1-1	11	ASSYGRNTEAF
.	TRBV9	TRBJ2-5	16	ASSVVQDREVGQETQY
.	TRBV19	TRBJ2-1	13	ASSEDSSPLYEQF
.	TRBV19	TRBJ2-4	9	ASSIGIIQY
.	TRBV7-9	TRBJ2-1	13	ASSLSQGSYNEQF
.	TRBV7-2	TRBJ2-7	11	ASSLETPSEQY
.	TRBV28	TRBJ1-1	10	ASSPGGTEAF
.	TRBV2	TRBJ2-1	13	ASSPTVLLQGEQF
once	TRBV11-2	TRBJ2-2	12	ASSLDGTTGELF
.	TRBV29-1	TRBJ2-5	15	SVDPTADRGRGETQY
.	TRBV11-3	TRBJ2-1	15	ASSLGSLAGVYNEQF
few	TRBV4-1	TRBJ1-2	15	ASSRASGAEANYGYT
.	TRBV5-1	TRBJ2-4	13	ASSRGLEIKNSQY
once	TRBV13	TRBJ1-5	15	ASSHGRIQVGNQPQH
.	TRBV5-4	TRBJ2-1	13	ASSPRRAPLNEQF
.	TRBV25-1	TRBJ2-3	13	ASSLRPGDGDTQY
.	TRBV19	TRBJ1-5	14	ASSVLRQSSNQPQH
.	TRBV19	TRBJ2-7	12	ASSVASGNYEQY
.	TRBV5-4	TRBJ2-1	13	ASSLDGTSYNEQF
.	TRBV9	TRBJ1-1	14	ASSARHQSSNTEAF
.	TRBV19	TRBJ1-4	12	ASSTRQGNEKLF
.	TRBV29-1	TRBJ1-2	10	SAFTANYGYT
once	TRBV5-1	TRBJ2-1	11	ASSSGGHNEQF
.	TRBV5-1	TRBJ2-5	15	ASRYGLAGGGGETQY
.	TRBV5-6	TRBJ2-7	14	ASSPFHLQGQYEQY
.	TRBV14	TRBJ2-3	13	ASQSTVAQTDTQY
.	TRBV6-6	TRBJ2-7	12	ASSLLTGGEEQY
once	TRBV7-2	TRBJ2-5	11	ASSAIAPQTQY
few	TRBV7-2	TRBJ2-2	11	ASSLQATGELF
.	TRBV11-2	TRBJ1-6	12	ASSASPGNSPLH
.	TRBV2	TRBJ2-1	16	ASRRGTGSGRGYNEQF
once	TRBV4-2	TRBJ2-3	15	ASSQTLAGPSTDTQY
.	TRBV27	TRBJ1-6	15	ASSSPIAGTGHSPLH
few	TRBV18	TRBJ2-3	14	ASSPVGGPSTDTQY
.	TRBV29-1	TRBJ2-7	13	SVASRGRAPYEQY
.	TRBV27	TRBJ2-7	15	ASSSRAAGANAYEQY
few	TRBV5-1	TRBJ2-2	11	ASSQDGAGELF
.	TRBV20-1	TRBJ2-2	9	SARGTGELF
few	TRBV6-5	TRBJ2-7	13	ASRRLAGDRYEQY
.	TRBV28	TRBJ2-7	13	ASSPPGGGPGEQY
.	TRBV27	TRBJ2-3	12	ASSFRTGQDTQY